This T cell receptor (beta chain) was found in a study of shared clonotypes between healthy human individuals. The overall study: CD4 naive and CD4 memory each took three plates per donor, while CD8 naive took two and CD8 memory one. Study results and limitations: The genetic and exposure-history diversity represented was limited by few donors.

CD45RO-negative cells were positively selected for CCR7, leaving out terminally differentiated effector memory CD45RA+ cells. This clone was picked up one time. The antigen is undetermined. In the original analysis: For the immunoSEQ data, sequences were junction-only without quality scores, so filtering differed. Profiled with immunoSEQ multiplex PCR; TCRdb holds only in-frame clones, not every one. For V, J and clone size, that table is used; D and trimming come from the DNA. The sample records around 1,900,000 clones, 93% being singletons. The CDR3 extends over 14 amino acids. V was pared by 1 base and J by 6 bases, with 10 bases between. Per germline, CDR1 SEHNR and CDR2 FQNEAQ (reference sequence).

The sequence derives from a man younger than 30 in good health. Some clones in this sample may be carry-over from other donors' samples. The genes are TRBV7-9 and TRBJ2-1; unclear D gene. Sequences were obtained from naive CD8+ T cells from PBMCs. The CDR3 reads CASSLVVVINEQFF. For the CDR3, the DNA is TGTGCCAGCAGCTTAGTGGTGGTTATCAATGAGCAGTTCTTC.